Listed below are T cell receptor beta chains from one sample, sequenced in a study of post-analysis software for immune sequencing data. TCRdb re-called the PCR reads with MiXCR, one entry per CDR3 protein. Counted here are 650,000 to 850,000 distinct CDR3 sequences, 40% to 55% occurring once; the ten biggest clones make up 4.9%. The sequenced sample consisted of blood. The receptors were sampled from a girl aged 10-17 years with multiple sclerosis. CDR3s include the opening cysteine and the closing phenylalanine or tryptophan. D genes are given only for firm matches. Expanded clones get a size class; other rows say once, few or many, or leave the size out.

>TRBJ2-1|.|.|TRBV6-2/TRBV6-3
CASSYSRVRNEQFF
TGTGCCAGCAGTTACTCGAGGGTTAGGAATGAGCAGTTCTTC
>TRBJ2-7|.|TRBD1|TRBV7-8
CASSFSRDRTCEQYF
TGTGCCAGCAGCTTCTCCCGGGACAGGACCTGCGAGCAGTACTTC
>TRBJ1-1|.|.|TRBV29-1
CSVEEPQGYTEAFF
TGCAGCGTTGAAGAACCACAGGGTTACACTGAAGCTTTCTTT
>TRBJ1-2|once|.|TRBV9
CASSPREPHYTF
TGTGCCAGCAGCCCCCGGGAACCTCACTACACCTTC
>TRBJ1-4|.|.|TRBV28
CASSTIDRFNEKLFF
TGTGCCAGCAGTACCATTGACAGGTTTAATGAAAAACTGTTTTTT
>TRBJ2-1|.|.|TRBV7-9
CASSAPPAGDYNEQFF
TGTGCCAGCAGCGCCCCCCCGGCGGGTGACTACAATGAGCAGTTCTTC
>TRBJ2-1|few|TRBD2|TRBV15
CATSETSGRPKETQFF
TGTGCCACCAGTGAGACTAGCGGGAGGCCCAAAGAGACCCAGTTCTTC
>TRBJ2-5|.|TRBD2|TRBV4-2
CASSQGTSGSEIGETQYF
TGTGCCAGCAGCCAAGGAACTAGCGGGAGTGAAATCGGAGAGACCCAGTACTTC
>TRBJ1-2|few|.|TRBV12-3/TRBV12-4
CASSASGGGYTF
TGTGCCAGCAGTGCCAGTGGGGGCGGCTACACCTTC
>TRBJ1-1|few|.|TRBV20-1
CSAPGRPSAEAFF
TGCAGTGCCCCGGGACGGCCAAGCGCTGAAGCTTTCTTT
>TRBJ2-6|once|TRBD2|TRBV3-1
CASSQRAGAVSGANVLTF
TGTGCCAGCAGCCAAAGAGCGGGAGCCGTCTCTGGGGCCAACGTCCTGACTTTC
>TRBJ2-3|.|.|TRBV10-3
CAISAGSSTDTQYF
TGTGCCATCAGTGCGGGATCCAGCACAGATACGCAGTATTTT
>TRBJ2-1|.|TRBD2|TRBV20-1
CSARVGGLALHNEQFF
TGCAGTGCTAGAGTCGGAGGACTAGCGCTTCACAATGAGCAGTTCTTC
>TRBJ1-2|few|TRBD1|TRBV12-3/TRBV12-4
CASSLADRELRGYTF
TGTGCCAGCAGTTTAGCGGACAGGGAGCTGCGTGGCTACACCTTC
>TRBJ2-5|few|TRBD2|TRBV5-1
CASSWGATSGDQETQYF
TGCGCCAGCAGCTGGGGGGCGACTAGCGGGGACCAAGAGACCCAGTACTTC
>TRBJ1-1|.|.|TRBV4-2
CTSSPSQVNTEAFF
TGTACCAGCAGTCCTTCACAGGTGAACACTGAAGCTTTCTTT
>TRBJ2-3|.|TRBD1|TRBV7-2
CASRPRQGRLDTQYF
TGTGCCAGCAGACCCCGACAGGGTCGGCTGGATACGCAGTATTTT
>TRBJ1-1|.|.|TRBV25-1
CASSVGQNLVGAFF
TGTGCCAGCAGTGTTGGACAGAACCTCGTTGGGGCTTTCTTT
>TRBJ1-1|few|.|TRBV7-8
CASSLRLNTEAFF
TGTGCCAGCAGTTTAAGGTTGAACACTGAAGCTTTCTTT
>TRBJ2-1|few|TRBD2|TRBV7-8
CASSSPSGRAHNEQFF
TGTGCCAGCAGCTCCCCAAGCGGGAGGGCCCACAATGAGCAGTTCTTC
>TRBJ2-5|.|.|TRBV27
CATAPTGQETQYF
TGTGCCACCGCCCCGACAGGTCAAGAGACCCAGTACTTC